A single sample gave rise to the 26 T cell receptor beta chains below, sequenced in a study of OX40 agonist ivuxolimab in advanced cancers. Clones were read by immunoSEQ multiplex PCR, and TCRdb kept only the in-frame ones, dropping some. The table shows about 50,000 clones, with roughly nine tenths occurring only once. Sequencing used CD4+ or CD8+ T cells sorted from blood, obtained in a trial of the OX40 agonist ivuxolimab. All receptors come from an adult with an advanced solid tumor such as melanoma, head and neck, liver or kidney cancer.

The chain couples TRBV12-5 to TRBJ2-1; perhaps D is TRBD1 or TRBD2 (6 bases each). There are 16 residues in the CDR3. V was pared by 3 bases and J by 4 bases, with 16 bases between. The germline gives CDR1 LGHNT, CDR2 FRNRAP. The CDR3 sequence is CASGLQSGDLYNEQFF. DNA of the CDR3: TGTGCTAGTGGTTTACAATCAGGGGACTTATACAATGAGCAGTTCTTC.

This chain connects TRBV27 to TRBJ2-5; tentatively, D is TRBD1 (6 bases). This CDR3 spans 15 amino acids. V lost 4 bases, J lost 7 bases, and 19 bases lay in between. Germline V lookup: CDR1 MNHEY, CDR2 SMNVEV (reference sequence). The DNA of the CDR3 is TGTGCCAGCAGTTCCGGGACACTTCTCCGGGGGACCCAGTACTTC. Translating it yields CASSSGTLLRGTQYF.

The rearrangement joins TRBV15 to TRBJ2-1; D remains unclear. The germline V gene has CDR1 LNHNV and CDR2 YYDKDF (reference sequence). CDR3 length: 15 residues. Trimming removed 4 bases from V and 0 bases from J, with 10 bases in between. CDR3 nucleotide sequence: TGTGCCACCAGCATTGACCCGAGCTCCTACAATGAGCAGTTCTTC. As protein: CATSIDPSSYNEQFF.

The V call is TRBV27, the J call TRBJ2-6; D is uncertain. The CDR3 consists of 15 residues. The germline V gene has CDR1 MNHEY and CDR2 SMNVEV (reference sequence). Between the trimmed V and J ends, which lost 1 base and 4 bases, there was a span of 8 bases. Here the CDR3 reads CASSLFLSGANVLTF. CDR3 sequence (DNA): TGTGCCAGCAGTTTATTCCTATCCGGGGCCAACGTCCTGACTTTC.

DNA of the CDR3: TGTGCCAGCAGTGGACAGTTTCATAGCAATCAGCCCCAGCATTTT. This gives the protein CASSGQFHSNQPQHF. This chain connects TRBV2 to TRBJ1-5, with D perhaps matching TRBD1 (5 bases). The CDR3 totals 15 residues. V lost 4 bases to trimming and J lost 0 bases, with 10 bases between them. Germline V gene lookup returns CDR1 SNHLY and CDR2 FYNNEI.

This chain joins TRBV10-2 and TRBJ2-1, with 11 bases that match TRBD2. J gave up 9 bases and V 3 bases, and 7 bases lay outside the gene matches. Germline V gene sequence: CDR1 WSHSY, CDR2 SAAADI. The length of the CDR3 is 15 residues. DNA for the CDR3: TGCGCCAGCAGTGATTTAGCGGGGGGGCAGGTTGAGCAGTTCTTC. Translation gives CASSDLAGGQVEQFF.

The chain has TRBV30 and TRBJ2-6, with D perhaps TRBD1 (5 bases). Germline V gene lookup returns CDR1 GTSNPN and CDR2 SVGIG (reference sequence). The V and J ends lost 7 bases and 0 bases respectively, with 7 bases between them. The CDR3 has 13 amino acids. This chain's CDR3 is CALTASGANVLTF. The DNA for the CDR3 is TGTGCCTTGACAGCCTCTGGGGCCAACGTCCTGACTTTC.

The chain couples TRBV7-2 to TRBJ1-2; TRBD1 aligns across 10 bases. From germline, CDR1 is SGHTA and CDR2 FQGNSA. J lost 5 bases, V lost 3 bases, and 6 bases had no gene match. The CDR3 is 15 residues long. The CDR3 DNA sequence: TGTGCCAGCAGCTTCCAGACAGGGGGCGGATATGGCTACACCTTC. Translating gives CASSFQTGGGYGYTF.

V gene TRBV18 combines with J gene TRBJ1-1; 8 bases are a match to TRBD1. V shed 6 bases, J shed 5 bases, and the junction held 5 bases outside the gene matches. The CDR3 totals 13 residues. Germline V gene lookup returns CDR1 KGHSH and CDR2 LQKENI. CDR3 bases: TGTGCCAGCTCCCAGGGGGCTCCTACTGAAGCTTTCTTT. Translating gives CASSQGAPTEAFF.

This clone was seen once. The chain links TRBV6-1 to TRBJ2-3; 9 bases are shared with TRBD2. CDR1 is MNHNS, CDR2 SASEGT, per germline. The CDR3 sequence is 12 residues long. J lost 4 bases, V lost 8 bases, and 1 base had no gene match. The CDR3 nucleotides read TGTGCCAGCCAGCGGGGGGCAGATACGCAGTATTTT. The encoded protein is CASQRGADTQYF.

The chain links TRBV6-5 to TRBJ1-5; D is perhaps TRBD1 (5 bases). CDR3 length equals 16 residues. Trimming left V 1 base short and J 5 bases short, with 15 bases between. CDR1 is MNHEY and CDR2 is SVGAGI in the germline V gene. CDR3 amino acids: CASSYLPGAGDQPQHF. The CDR3 region has the DNA TGTGCCAGCAGTTACTTACCCGGGGCAGGCGATCAGCCCCAGCATTTT.

CDR3 sequence: CASSWGGGRMNTEAFF. CDR3 sequence (DNA): TGTGCCAGCAGCTGGGGTGGGGGACGGATGAACACTGAAGCTTTCTTT. This chain joins TRBV7-8 and TRBJ1-1; a weak D match, TRBD1 (5 bases). The V and J ends lost 4 bases and 0 bases respectively, with 15 bases between them. Germline assignment: CDR1 SGHVS and CDR2 FQNEAQ. CDR3 size: 16 residues.

This chain links TRBV6-5 with TRBJ2-7; TRBD1 or TRBD2 may be the D gene (5 bases each). Germline CDR1 MNHEY, CDR2 SVGAGI. The CDR3 covers 14 residues. Trimming removed 5 bases from V and 7 bases from J, with 18 bases in between. Here the CDR3 reads CASSHILPGREQYF. The CDR3 DNA reads TGTGCCAGCAGTCACATCCTCCCGGGGCGGGAGCAGTACTTC.

V usage is TRBV4-2 and J usage is TRBJ2-7; D not certain. The CDR3 is made up of 13 amino acids. Germline-derived CDR1 and CDR2 are LGHNA and YNFKEQ. Trimming removed 5 bases from V and 2 bases from J, with 10 bases in between. Here the CDR3 reads CASSLAGPYEQYF. The CDR3 DNA reads as TGTGCCAGCAGCTTGGCCGGCCCCTACGAGCAGTACTTC.

By share of the sample, this clone is medium-sized. The CDR3 sequence is CASSYNDVTEAFF. CDR3 DNA sequence: TGTGCCAGCAGTTACAATGACGTGACTGAAGCTTTCTTT. V gene TRBV6-5 combines with J gene TRBJ1-1; no definite D call. This CDR3 has 13 residues. V was cut by 2 bases and J by 5 bases, with 9 bases left in between. Germline assignment: CDR1 MNHEY and CDR2 SVGAGI.

This sequence joins TRBV7-2 and TRBJ2-1; TRBD2 matches at 10 bases. This CDR3 comprises 15 residues. After removal of 6 bases from V and 3 bases from J, the junction contained 5 bases not matched to a gene. Germline assignment: CDR1 SGHTA and CDR2 FQGNSA. The CDR3 DNA follows: TGTGCCAGCAGTGTTATAGCGGGGGGCTACAATGAGCAGTTCTTC. Its translation: CASSVIAGGYNEQFF. The variable domain in full, completed from reference TRBV7-2 and TRBJ2-1, reads GAGVSQSPSNKVTEKGKDVELRCDPISGHTALYWYRQSLGQGLEFLIYFQGNSAPDKSGLPSDRFSAERTGGSVSTLTIQRTQQEDSAVYLCASSVIAGGYNEQFFGPGTRLTVL.

This rearrangement joins TRBV11-2 to TRBJ2-6; no clear D gene. The CDR3 has 15 residues. Trimming removed 5 bases from V and 0 bases from J, with 8 bases in between. The germline gives CDR1 SGHAT, CDR2 FQNNGV. Here the CDR3 reads CASSPRFSGANVLTF. CDR3 nucleotides: TGTGCCAGCAGCCCCCGGTTCTCTGGGGCCAACGTCCTGACTTTC.

This clone has only one observation. The chain couples TRBV19 to TRBJ1-4; D is uncertain. The CDR3 is 14 residues long. Germline V gene data show CDR1 as LNHDA and CDR2 as SQIVND (reference sequence). The V end lost 6 bases, the J end lost 5 bases, and 13 bases lay between the germline ends. For the CDR3, the DNA is TGTGCCAGTAGCCCCTACAGCCAAAATGAAAAACTGTTTTTT. This sequence encodes CASSPYSQNEKLFF.

V gene TRBV19 combines with J gene TRBJ2-3; a weak D match, TRBD1 (5 bases). The V gene lost 0 bases and the J gene lost 4 bases, with 17 bases spanning the gap. Germline values: CDR1 LNHDA, CDR2 SQIVND (reference sequence). The CDR3 has 17 amino acids. CDR3 residues: CASSIEYGRAWADTQYF. The CDR3 coding sequence is TGTGCCAGTAGTATAGAGTACGGCAGGGCGTGGGCAGATACGCAGTATTTT.

The chain links TRBV7-8 to TRBJ1-5, with D possibly being TRBD1 (5 bases). This CDR3 is 15 amino acids long. Germline values: CDR1 SGHVS, CDR2 FQNEAQ. Deletions cut 4 bases from V and 9 bases from J, with 19 bases between. The CDR3 sequence: CASSSFRVTGWPQHF. CDR3 bases: TGTGCCAGCAGCTCCTTCAGGGTAACGGGCTGGCCCCAGCATTTT.

Only a few counts were recorded for this clone. V gene TRBV29-1 combines with J gene TRBJ1-2, with D possibly TRBD1 on 6 matching bases. The V end was cut by 6 bases, the J end by 7 bases, with 18 bases between. The CDR3 loop spans 13 amino acids. Germline V gives CDR1 SQVTM, CDR2 ANQGSEA. DNA of the CDR3: TGCAGCGTCATACCCAGGGGCGGGGGTGGCTACACCTTC. Amino acids: CSVIPRGGGGYTF.

The chain couples TRBV7-8 to TRBJ2-7; D is undetermined. Germline values: CDR1 SGHVS, CDR2 FQNEAQ. V lost 8 bases to trimming and J lost 0 bases, with 17 bases between them. CDR3 length equals 15 residues. CDR3 nucleotides: TGTGCCAGCCGCCGTGATTTATCGAGCTCCTACGAGCAGTACTTC. Translating gives CASRRDLSSSYEQYF.

V is TRBV11-3 and J is TRBJ1-1; D uncertain. CDR1 and CDR2 from the germline V gene are SGHNT and YENEEA. This CDR3 region has 16 residues. Deletions cut 1 base from V and 2 bases from J, with 14 bases between. The CDR3 nucleotides are TGTGCCAGCAGCTTAGGGGTTAAAGGATTAAACACTGAAGCTTTCTTT. This codes for CASSLGVKGLNTEAFF. Looking up the rest from reference TRBV11-3 and TRBJ1-1 gives the full variable domain: EAGVVQSPRYKIIEKKQPVAFWCNPISGHNTLYWYLQNLGQGPELLIRYENEEAVDDSQLPKDRFSAERLKGVDSTLKIQPAELGDSAVYLCASSLGVKGLNTEAFFGQGTRLTVV.

The rearrangement uses TRBV7-3 and TRBJ2-1, with 8 positions matching TRBD2. Germline V lookup: CDR1 SGHTA, CDR2 FQGTGA. V gave up 4 bases and J gave up 4 bases; unmatched junction bases: 6. This CDR3 has 15 amino acids. CDR3 loop: CASSSDGTRYNEQFF. CDR3 DNA: TGTGCCAGCAGCTCCGACGGGACTAGATACAATGAGCAGTTCTTC.

The chain has TRBV11-3 and TRBJ2-5; 7 bases agree with TRBD2. Germline V gene data show CDR1 as SGHNT and CDR2 as YENEEA. CDR3 length: 13 amino acids. The J segment lost 3 bases and the V segment lost 5 bases, leaving 3 bases of the junction unmatched. CDR3 coding DNA: TGTGCCAGCAGCAGGGGAGGGGAAGAGACCCAGTACTTC. Amino acid sequence: CASSRGGEETQYF.

The genes are TRBV10-1 and TRBJ2-1, with D perhaps being TRBD1 or TRBD2 (6 bases each). The germline CDR1 and CDR2 sequences are WNHNN and SYGVQD (reference sequence). The V end was cut by 6 bases, the J end by 16 bases, with 22 bases between. The CDR3 runs to 13 residues. The CDR3 here is CASSPSRAGQGFF. CDR3 nucleotide sequence: TGCGCCAGCAGCCCCAGTCGGGCGGGACAAGGCTTCTTC.